The rows below give T cell receptor beta chains drawn from one sample of a study of blood T cell repertoires in COVID-19. Here immunoSEQ multiplex PCR was the method, and the copy in TCRdb shows in-frame clones only, minus some. The sample has 150,000 to 200,000 clones; under 90% are singletons. The sample taken for sequencing was peripheral blood. These receptors were collected from an elderly woman with acute or convalescent COVID-19. The CDR3 runs from the conserved cysteine through the conserved F or W.

v_gene,CDR3aa
TRBV7-2,CASSRGGGVLLEKLFF
TRBV5-6,CASSLFRRVGYGYTF
TRBV7-2,CASSLLLSGDSEQFF
TRBV6-5,CASKSTGAYTGELFF
TRBV6-1,CASSEGLAKSYQETQYF
TRBV5-1,CASSSTDYGYTF
TRBV30,CAWRPAGTYEQYF
TRBV19,CASSPRDRGLYEQYF
TRBV3-1/TRBV3-2,CASSQRAGAYEQYF
TRBV3-1/TRBV3-2,CASSQGDNQPQHF
TRBV15,CATSTWGGGVGDTQYF
TRBV5-1,CASSYYRGGGTDTQYF
TRBV18,CASSPGQGVSYEQYF
TRBV19,CASSIGTLRGNTIYF
TRBV4-2,CASSQEGLAGGYNEQFF
TRBV5-6,CASSSTGAAAFF
TRBV19,CASRPPGQGAISGNTIYF
TRBV4-2,CASSQDFRYTEAFF
TRBV3-1/TRBV3-2,CASSRGSYYGYTF
TRBV11-2,CASSSPGLAKDTQYF
TRBV6-5,CASSYLDTNTGELFF
TRBV24-1,CATSDLLQNEQFF
TRBV5-6,CASSLDTRDYGYTF
TRBV29-1,CSVRDRVVEKLFF
TRBV29-1,CSVPAHGGSEDTQYF
TRBV28,CASSYWGTGLGRGTGELFF
TRBV7-2,CASSLIYLDSPLHF
TRBV30,CAWRGGMWSDEKLFF
TRBV4-1,CASSRGRMNTEAFF
TRBV14,CASSPIWAGQTIHYEQYF
TRBV11-1,CASSLRTSGAGELFF
TRBV3-1/TRBV3-2,CASTTTGRNTEAFF
TRBV7-2,CATTADRPYGYTF
TRBV5-1,CASSLGQGAGNEQFF
TRBV19,CASSIEGTNSNQPQHF
TRBV19,CASSIRGQHYNEQFF
TRBV2,CASRRTGSTEAFF
TRBV11-2,CASSPHIDQPQHF
TRBV7-9,CASSLSTRESNEQFF
TRBV19,CASSPGTGIGEQYF
TRBV6-5,CASSRDSGSYNEQFF
TRBV24-1,CATSDFPVVTGVNTGELFF
TRBV5-1,CASKSDTEAFF
TRBV5-1,CASSSRQDSHNGYTF
TRBV5-6,CASSLGQGRNQPQHF